A selection of T cell receptor beta chains follows, all from one sample in a study of blood T cells in healthy people across ages. MiXCR, applied by TCRdb to the 5' RACE reads, yields one record per CDR3 protein. Here the sample spans fewer than 800,000 distinct CDR3 sequences, 49% being singletons. Input material: blood. Receptors originate from a woman aged 60 to 75 in good health. The CDR3 runs from the conserved cysteine through the conserved F or W. Clone sizes are given selectively: once, few, many, or a class where the clone is expanded.

v_gene | abundance | CDR3aa
TRBV2 | few | CASRRQGDNSPLHF
TRBV28 | - | CTSSLLGAGKYNEQFF
TRBV11-1 | - | CASNIMGHSTDTQYF
TRBV20-1 | - | CSARFPVWGHNEQFF
TRBV30 | few | CAWSLAGMDNEQYF
TRBV7-9 | - | CASSSQTGTEAFF
TRBV12-3/TRBV12-4 | - | CASSSYGGAYNEQFF
TRBV5-1 | - | CASSSISGRGSIHEQYF
TRBV10-3 | - | CAIGGLAGAVSYNEQFF
TRBV20-1 | - | CSAGTLAGPSYEQYF
TRBV29-1 | many | CSVVVEPTSGRQETQYF
TRBV4-2 | many | CASSQAQSTDTQYF
TRBV20-1 | - | CSARWGANNYEQYF
TRBV28 | once | CASSFGGSRGAGNIIYF
TRBV27 | - | CASSRTESNQPQHF
TRBV28 | few | CASSSLAAGGREQYF
TRBV20-1 | - | CSARDIRQGNEQYF
TRBV3-1 | few | CASSQDSGPETQYF
TRBV27 | - | CASSPGLLGNEQFF
TRBV4-2 | many | CASSQVAVDSNQPQHF
TRBV27 | - | CASSFWPSSFNEQYF
TRBV6-1 | - | CASSEASAGSGSPLHF
TRBV29-1 | - | CSFTASGRPETQYF
TRBV29-1 | - | CSVEPGQGVSETQYF
TRBV7-2 | - | CASSLARAKAYEQYF
TRBV7-2 | many | CASSGGALGEKLFF
TRBV29-1 | few | CSATSDIGFEAFF
TRBV7-2 | once | CASSVGGYGGELFF
TRBV28 | - | CASSLVFRDDYGYTF
TRBV11-3 | - | CVSSLTSGADTQYF
TRBV10-3 | - | CAISRGKNTEAFF
TRBV21-1 | - | CASSKISGRGDEQFF
TRBV20-1 | few | CSARMGIGSSPLHF
TRBV10-3 | - | CAISYGDTQYF
TRBV6-6 | - | CASSYPRQGSRNNEQFF
TRBV4-3 | few | CASSQETGGRYEQYF
TRBV4-3 | - | CASSPRGVGLNTDTQYF
TRBV7-2 | many | CASSSGQGKTQYF
TRBV2 | - | CASRADRGSNSPLHF
TRBV12-3/TRBV12-4 | few | CASSRRGREETQYF